Listed here is a single TCR beta chain. The PCR ran on 60 Vbeta and 13 Jbeta primers. Assay: immunoSEQ multiplex PCR; the TCRdb copy retains only in-frame clones and omits some. This table has roughly 250,000 clones, approximately 84% appearing once. The sample belongs to a study of cytomegalovirus exposure and HLA in healthy donors. There are 18 residues in the CDR3. In germline, CDR1 is LGHNA, CDR2 YSLEER. The ends lost 1 base at V and 9 bases at J; junction bases unmatched: 9. The chain uses TRBV4-3 and TRBJ2-1, with TRBD2 matching 16 bases. This clonotype was sampled from a woman in her thirties or forties in good health and CMV-seropositive. Material for sequencing was PBMCs. CDR3 sequence: CASSQAAGTSGRAAEQFF. In DNA form, the CDR3 reads TGCGCCAGCAGCCAAGCAGCCGGGACTAGCGGGAGGGCCGCTGAGCAGTTCTTC.